This TCR beta chain was obtained from a study of cytomegalovirus exposure and HLA in healthy donors. Study at large: Drawn from HLA-typed donors, 80 million to 100 million unique TCRs were held in an early data release.

Germline CDR1 LGHNA, CDR2 YNFKEQ. This CDR3 is 15 amino acids long. General observations from the study: Altogether, around 160 TCR beta chains were recorded as cytomegalovirus-associated.

The PCR had 60 Vbeta and 13 Jbeta primers. Profiled with immunoSEQ multiplex PCR; TCRdb holds only in-frame clones, not every one. The table has roughly 120,000 clones, over 60% seen once. A remark on this clone: Antigen unknown. Germline and junction disagree at one end, which may indicate a read error.

The receptor's source is a young man in good health and CMV-seropositive. Sequenced material: PBMCs. V and J are TRBV4-2 and TRBJ1-2, with 7 positions matching TRBD1. DNA for the CDR3: TGTGCCAGCAGCCAAGAAGGGGACAGAGGCTATGGCTACCCCTTC. It specifies CASSQEGDRGYGYPF.